This T cell receptor beta chain was sequenced during a study of T cell responses to AZD1222 COVID-19 vaccine. The CDR3 sequence is 13 residues long. V lost 6 bases and J lost 4, with 10 bases in between. CDR1 KGHSH and CDR2 LQKENI come from the germline V gene. Study results and limitations: Only 5 or 6 people who got AZD1222 tested seropositive at baseline. Repertoire samples came only from after the peak T cell response.

The assay was immunoSEQ multiplex PCR, and TCRdb's table has in-frame clones only and misses some. The sample carries tens of thousands of clones, about 91% recorded once. Details on this clone: The antigen is not known.

This chain links TRBV18 with TRBJ2-4; D gene ambiguous. This sequence was found in an adult in good health. The sequencing used peripheral blood, collected on day 0 of AZD1222 vaccination. The CDR3 DNA is TGTGCCAGCTCGTCCGCGACAAAAAACATTCAGTACTTC. It is translated as CASSSATKNIQYF.